The rows below give T cell receptor beta chains drawn from one sample of a study of T cells in Graves' hyperthyroidism and ophthalmopathy. TCRdb re-called the multiplex PCR reads through MiXCR, storing one row per CDR3 protein. The sample consists of roughly 200,000 distinct CDR3 sequences, around 20% of them appearing once. Material for sequencing was blood. The receptor set was obtained from a man aged 40-49 years with Graves' hyperthyroidism. Both conserved end residues are part of each CDR3. Fields, in order: clone size, J gene, D gene, CDR3 length, V gene, CDR3 protein, CDR3 DNA. D genes are given only for firm matches. Expanded clones get a size class; other rows say once, few or many, or leave the size out.

size: few; J: TRBJ2-4; D: .; length: 14; V: TRBV14; CDR3: CASSLNLPQNIQYF; DNA: TGTGCCAGCAGCCTAAATCTCCCTCAGAACATTCAGTACTTC
size: .; J: TRBJ2-3; D: TRBD2; length: 13; V: TRBV20-1; CDR3: CRMLAGATDTQYF; DNA: TGCAGGATGCTAGCGGGGGCGACAGATACGCAGTATTTT
size: many; J: TRBJ2-1; D: TRBD1; length: 16; V: TRBV7-2; CDR3: CASSLVGTGGRYEQFF; DNA: TGTGCCAGCAGCTTAGTAGGGACAGGGGGCAGGTATGAGCAGTTCTTC
size: many; J: TRBJ2-1; D: TRBD2; length: 15; V: TRBV24-1; CDR3: CATSDLGTSTHEQFF; DNA: TGTGCCACCAGTGATTTGGGGACTAGCACCCATGAGCAGTTCTTC
size: many; J: TRBJ1-5; D: .; length: 17; V: TRBV2; CDR3: CASSDSGTLYSNQPQHF; DNA: TGTGCCAGCAGTGATAGTGGGACACTTTATAGCAATCAGCCCCAGCATTTT
size: few; J: TRBJ2-5; D: TRBD2; length: 16; V: TRBV3-1; CDR3: CASSQPTSGGVETQYF; DNA: TGTGCCAGCAGCCAACCGACTAGCGGGGGGGTAGAGACCCAGTACTTC
size: many; J: TRBJ2-7; D: TRBD1; length: 15; V: TRBV28; CDR3: CASSLDRGRTYEQYF; DNA: TGTGCCAGCAGTCTCGACAGGGGAAGGACCTACGAGCAGTACTTC
size: many; J: TRBJ2-3; D: .; length: 13; V: TRBV7-9; CDR3: CAAEDSRAYGQYF; DNA: TGTGCCGCGGAGGACAGCCGAGCGTATGGGCAGTATTTT
size: many; J: TRBJ1-2; D: .; length: 14; V: TRBV9; CDR3: CASSVAGEGYGYTF; DNA: TGTGCCAGCAGCGTAGCAGGAGAAGGCTATGGCTACACCTTC
size: many; J: TRBJ1-1; D: .; length: 15; V: TRBV7-3; CDR3: CASRDRVTPDTEAFF; DNA: TGTGCCAGCAGGGACCGCGTCACTCCGGACACTGAAGCTTTCTTT
size: many; J: TRBJ1-2; D: .; length: 14; V: TRBV2; CDR3: CASSTKAGVYGYTF; DNA: TGTGCCAGCAGTACGAAGGCCGGGGTATATGGCTACACCTTC
size: few; J: TRBJ2-7; D: TRBD1; length: 13; V: TRBV6-2/TRBV6-3; CDR3: CASSRTGMYEQYF; DNA: TGTGCCAGCAGTCGGACAGGGATGTACGAGCAGTACTTC
size: many; J: TRBJ1-1; D: .; length: 11; V: TRBV24-1; CDR3: CATRVEGEAFF; DNA: TGTGCCACCAGGGTGGAGGGTGAAGCTTTCTTT
size: many; J: TRBJ2-1; D: TRBD2; length: 18; V: TRBV7-3; CDR3: CASSLHPVGTSGYNEQFF; DNA: TGTGCCAGCAGCCTACATCCGGTAGGGACTAGCGGTTACAATGAGCAGTTCTTC
size: .; J: TRBJ2-3; D: TRBD1; length: 14; V: TRBV15; CDR3: CATSRVTGVDTQYF; DNA: TGTGCCACCAGCAGAGTTACAGGGGTAGATACGCAGTATTTT
size: many; J: TRBJ2-7; D: .; length: 14; V: TRBV3-1; CDR3: CASSSQRGGYEQYF; DNA: TGTGCCAGCAGCTCCCAAAGGGGCGGCTACGAGCAGTACTTC
size: many; J: TRBJ2-1; D: TRBD1; length: 16; V: TRBV20-1; CDR3: CSARDFGQGHYNEQFF; DNA: TGCAGTGCTAGAGACTTTGGACAGGGCCACTACAATGAGCAGTTCTTC